These 8 T cell receptor beta chains share one sample of origin, sequenced in a study of T cell repertoires in cytomegalovirus infection. What these receptors recognize is not known. MiXCR was run by TCRdb on the reads, yielding one entry per CDR3 protein. The sample shows 650,000 to 850,000 distinct CDR3 sequences, almost 30% of them seen only once. Sequencing was performed on cultured CD8+ T cells from PBMCs, taken from culture after CMV antigen stimulation. All receptors derive from a human donor in good health (CMV status not recorded). Some clones in this sample may be carry-over from other donors' samples.

V usage is TRBV4-1 and J usage is TRBJ2-1; D is unresolved. CDR3 size: 13 residues. CDR1 and CDR2 (germline): MGHRA, YSYEKL. The V end was cut by 0 bases, the J end by 14 bases, with 14 bases between. The CDR3 DNA follows: TGCGCCAGCAGCCAAGATCCCGCCGGCCAGGAGTTCTTC. Protein sequence: CASSQDPAGQEFF.

The V gene is TRBV20-1, the J gene TRBJ2-4; no clear D gene. This CDR3 comprises 14 residues. Trimming took 4 bases from V and 0 from J, leaving 10 bases between them. Germline CDR1 is DFQATT and CDR2 is SNEGSKA (reference sequence). CDR3 nucleotides: TGCAGTGCTAACGGACGGGTAGCCAAAAACATTCAGTACTTC. It encodes CSANGRVAKNIQYF.

The chain is built from TRBV7-4 and TRBJ2-7; D perhaps matches TRBD2 (5 bases). With 4 bases removed from V and 2 bases from J, the gap between germline ends came to 18 bases. The CDR3 is made up of 16 amino acids. Germline lookup yields CDR1 SGHVT and CDR2 SQSDAQ. CDR3 coding DNA: TGTGCCAGCAGCTCTACCTCCACCGACGGGACCTACGAGCAGTACTTC. It specifies CASSSTSTDGTYEQYF.

About this clonotype: Since a much larger clone is just one base distant, this may be a read error. The genes are TRBV7-2 and TRBJ2-1, with 11 bases fitting TRBD1. V was clipped by 6 bases and J by 6 bases; unmatched bases: 7. In germline, CDR1 is SGHTA, CDR2 FQGNSA. This CDR3 is built from 15 residues. The CDR3 DNA is TGTGCCAGCAGGGTGGACAGGGGGCTCTTCAATGAGCAGTTCTTC. It yields the protein CASRVDRGLFNEQFF.

The table lists this clonotype with a few counts. The chain has TRBV4-3 and TRBJ1-1, with no clear D. V was shortened by 3 bases and J by 2 bases, with 10 bases between the two germline ends. The CDR3 covers 14 residues. Germline CDR1 is LGHNA and CDR2 is YSLEER. The DNA for the CDR3 is TGCGCCAGCAGCCAGTCTCAAGAAAACACTGAAGCTTTCTTT. This codes for CASSQSQENTEAFF.

This chain connects TRBV23-1 to TRBJ2-2; no firm D call. TRBV23-1 is an ORF, with its function uncertain. Trimming pared 1 base from V and 3 bases from J, leaving 6 bases between. The CDR3 covers 14 residues. This chain's CDR3 is CASSQFNHTGELFF. The CDR3 DNA reads TGCGCCAGCAGTCAATTCAACCACACCGGGGAGCTGTTTTTT.

V and J are TRBV6-2 or TRBV6-3 and TRBJ2-7, with a possible D match to TRBD1 (5 bases). The CDR3 sequence is 14 residues long. Germline V CDR1 and CDR2: MNHEY, SVGEGT. V was shortened by 5 bases and J by 1 base, with 12 bases between the two germline ends. Here the CDR3 DNA reads TGTGCCAGCAGTCAGACAGACGAATCCTACGAGCAGTACGTC. Protein sequence: CASSQTDESYEQYV.

This clonotype came up a few times. The chain has TRBV7-8 and TRBJ2-2, with a possible D match to TRBD2 (7 bases). Trimming stripped 3 bases from V and 8 bases from J, with 13 bases between. The germline V gene has CDR1 SGHVS and CDR2 FQNEAQ. The CDR3 spans 14 residues. The CDR3 is CASSFRGAGGELFF. CDR3 coding DNA: TGTGCCAGCAGCTTTCGGGGGGCGGGAGGGGAGCTGTTTTTT. Supplemented by reference TRBV7-8 and TRBJ2-2, the full variable domain reads GAGVSQSPRYKVAKRGQDVALRCDPISGHVSLFWYQQALGQGPEFLTYFQNEAQLDKSGLPSDRFFAERPEGSVSTLKIQRTQQEDSAVYLCASSFRGAGGELFFGEGSRLTVL.